This entry features one T cell receptor (beta chain) sequence. Its antigen is not identified. TCRdb reanalyzed the 5' RACE reads, giving one entry per CDR3 protein sequence and no DNA. The repertoire table contains about 390,000 distinct CDR3 sequences. The record originates from a study of T cells expressing NK-cell markers. Study as a whole: Sorted CD3+CD56+NKG2C+, CD3+CD56+NKG2C- and CD3+CD56-NKG2C+ T cells supplied TCR beta repertoires. The study sequenced eight donors, seven HCMV-seropositive and one seronegative. Study results and limitations: These clonotypes also led the CD3+CD56-NKG2C+ fraction in a handful of donors. The contribution of dominant NKG2C+ clonotypes to CD8+ T cells in about 6 donors was roughly 1.0-7.5%.

The germline V gene has CDR1 DFQATT and CDR2 SNEGSKA (reference sequence). This CDR3 has 16 amino acids. The sequencing sample was made of blood T cells: a sorted CD56 or NKG2C T cell subset, CD4+ or CD8+ T cells, or bulk PBMC T cells (not recorded which). This clonotype was obtained from a woman aged 50 to 60 in good health. The chain combines TRBV20-1 with TRBJ2-2; TCRdb calls TRBD2, which cannot be checked without DNA. CDR3: CSALHLAGVNTGELFF.